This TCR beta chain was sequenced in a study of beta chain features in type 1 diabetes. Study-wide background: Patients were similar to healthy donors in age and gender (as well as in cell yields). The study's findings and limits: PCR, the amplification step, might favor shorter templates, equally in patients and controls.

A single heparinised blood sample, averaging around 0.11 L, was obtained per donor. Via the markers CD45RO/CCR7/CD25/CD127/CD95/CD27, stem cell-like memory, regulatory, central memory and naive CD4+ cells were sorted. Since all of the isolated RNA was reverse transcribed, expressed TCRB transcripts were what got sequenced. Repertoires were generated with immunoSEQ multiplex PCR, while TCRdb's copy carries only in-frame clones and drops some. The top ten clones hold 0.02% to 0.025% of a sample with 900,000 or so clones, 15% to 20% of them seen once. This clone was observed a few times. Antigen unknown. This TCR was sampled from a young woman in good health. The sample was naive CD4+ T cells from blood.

CDR3 residues: CASSMGSWQSYNEQFF. As DNA, the CDR3 is TGCGCCAGCAGCATGGGAAGTTGGCAGAGCTACAATGAGCAGTTCTTC. V and J are TRBV5-1 and TRBJ2-1, with D unresolved. This CDR3 is built from 16 residues. Deletions cut 4 bases from V and 3 bases from J, with 17 bases between. The germline V gene has CDR1 SGHRS and CDR2 YFSETQ. The full variable domain, rest sourced from reference TRBV5-1 and TRBJ2-1, is KAGVTQTPRYLIKTRGQQVTLSCSPISGHRSVSWYQQTPGQGLQFLFEYFSETQRNKGNFPGRFSGRQFSNSRSEMNVSTLELGDSALYLCASSMGSWQSYNEQFFGPGTRLTVL.